The 7 T cell receptor beta chains below come from one sample, sequenced in a study of T-cell memory formation after mild COVID-19 (dated by TCRdb to the early 2020s). Library creation used 5' RACE. Data came from an Illumina NovaSeq 6000. Using fastp trimming at Q25 and MiXCR clonotype assembly, TCRdb reanalyzed the public sequencing data and kept in-frame beta chains. Every distinct CDR3 protein forms one entry, paired with its most common genes and DNA. The sample profile shows hundreds of thousands of distinct CDR3 sequences; around a sixth of them were found once. The ten most abundant clones make up roughly 7.8% of the sample. Sequencing was performed on PBMCs or a T cell subset sorted from them (not recorded which). Every receptor here comes from an adult woman who had mild COVID-19 (a few samples of this study predate the infection). The sample titles of this study are shuffled in the database, so cell type and time point are left out; the donor was told from shared clones.

This clonotype came up a few times. The chain combines TRBV4-1 with TRBJ2-1; TRBD2 aligns across 8 bases. The CDR3 has 17 residues. V lost 1 base, J lost 3 bases, and 8 bases stayed unmatched. The germline gives CDR1 MGHRA, CDR2 YSYEKL. In DNA, the CDR3 is TGCGCCAGCAGCCAAGCGGTAGTGGCGGGGGGCTACAATGAGCAGTTCTTC. Translating it yields CASSQAVVAGGYNEQFF.

This clonotype showed up just a few times. This chain joins TRBV7-9 and TRBJ1-2; TRBD1 agrees at 7 bases. The CDR3 is made up of 13 amino acids. After removal of 6 bases from V and 5 bases from J, the junction contained 6 bases not matched to a gene. Germline V gene sequence: CDR1 SEHNR, CDR2 FQNEAQ (reference sequence). The chain's CDR3 is CASRPGGDYGYTF. The CDR3 nucleotides read TGTGCCAGCAGACCAGGGGGGGATTATGGCTACACCTTC.

This chain uses TRBV6-5 with TRBJ2-1; D gene ambiguous. The germline CDR1 and CDR2 sequences are MNHEY and SVGAGI. Trimming took 4 bases from V and 2 from J, leaving 9 bases between them. The CDR3 runs 14 residues. CDR3 protein: CASSSLFTYNEQFF. The DNA for the CDR3 is TGTGCCAGCAGTTCCTTATTTACCTACAATGAGCAGTTCTTC.

The rearrangement uses TRBV11-2 and TRBJ2-1; 7 bases fit TRBD2. Germline-derived CDR1 and CDR2 are SGHAT and FQNNGV. This CDR3 comprises 16 residues. With 5 bases clipped from V and 9 bases from J, the junction kept 16 bases outside the gene matches. The DNA for the CDR3 is TGTGCCAGCAGCAGCCTTCGCAGCGTGGAGCGGGGTGAGCAGTTCTTC. Protein sequence: CASSSLRSVERGEQFF.

This clonotype has a handful of counts. The chain combines TRBV6-1 with TRBJ1-2; D perhaps matches TRBD1 (5 bases). V was trimmed by 9 bases and J by 3 bases, leaving 14 bases between them. The germline gives CDR1 MNHNS, CDR2 SASEGT. The CDR3 totals 13 residues. As DNA, the CDR3 is TGTGCCAGTCTGGAGGGGAGAGACTATGGCTACACCTTC. Translating it yields CASLEGRDYGYTF.

The chain uses TRBV9 and TRBJ2-7; unclear D gene. The V and J ends lost 0 bases and 6 bases respectively, with 10 bases between them. CDR1 is SGDLS, CDR2 YYNGEE, per germline. The CDR3 runs 13 residues. The chain's CDR3 is CASSVVVGSEQYF. CDR3 nucleotide sequence: TGTGCCAGCAGCGTAGTGGTAGGCAGCGAGCAGTACTTC.

This clonotype was detected only a few times. V usage is TRBV20-1 and J usage is TRBJ2-7; 12 bases align to TRBD2. Germline CDR1 DFQATT, CDR2 SNEGSKA (reference sequence). The V gene end was trimmed by 0 bases and the J gene end by 2 bases; junction bases not matched to a gene: 2. The CDR3 contains 15 residues. CDR3 in amino acids: CSARDTSGRPYEQYF. CDR3 sequence (DNA): TGCAGTGCTAGAGACACTAGCGGGAGGCCCTACGAGCAGTACTTC.